Below are 29 T cell receptor beta chains sequenced from a single sample in a study of OX40 agonist ivuxolimab in advanced cancers. Some clones are missing from TCRdb's copy, which holds only in-frame ones; the method was immunoSEQ multiplex PCR. The sample yields more than 65,000 clones, approximately 90% seen once. The sequencing used CD4+ or CD8+ T cells sorted from blood, collected in a trial of the OX40 agonist ivuxolimab. Receptors were obtained from an adult with an advanced solid tumor such as melanoma, head and neck, liver or kidney cancer.

CDR3 loop: CASSLGQALAGGYTF. CDR3 bases: TGCGCCAGCAGCTTGGGACAGGCCTTAGCAGGTGGCTACACCTTC. The gene calls are TRBV5-1 and TRBJ1-2; tentative D call: TRBD1 (6 bases). The CDR3 length is 15 residues. Germline CDR1 and CDR2: SGHRS and YFSETQ. V lost 0 bases to trimming and J lost 7 bases, with 16 bases between them.

The J gene is TRBJ2-7, the V gene TRBV4-2; D may be TRBD1 (6 bases). The CDR3 consists of 14 residues. The V gene's germline CDR1 is LGHNA and CDR2 YNFKEQ. Deletions cut 4 bases from V and 7 bases from J, with 17 bases between. CDR3 DNA: TGTGCCAGCAGCCCTCCGGGGACATCGGGGGAGCAGTACTTC. It specifies CASSPPGTSGEQYF.

The chain carries TRBV18 and TRBJ1-1; TRBD1 agrees at 8 bases. Germline values: CDR1 KGHSH, CDR2 LQKENI. V was clipped by 4 bases and J by 1 base; unmatched bases: 2. The CDR3 totals 14 residues. In DNA form, the CDR3 reads TGTGCCAGCTCACGGGACAGGCCGAACACTGAAGCTTTCTTT. It is translated as CASSRDRPNTEAFF.

The rearrangement links TRBV30 to TRBJ2-7; possibly TRBD1 for D (5 bases). The germline CDR1 and CDR2 sequences are GTSNPN and SVGIG (reference sequence). Deletions cut 4 bases from V and 6 bases from J, with 16 bases between. CDR3 length equals 13 residues. DNA of the CDR3: TGTGCCTGGAAAACTTTCAGGGTTGCCGAGCAGTACTTC. Protein: CAWKTFRVAEQYF.

This clone was counted only a few times. The genes are TRBV5-1 and TRBJ1-1; TRBD1 is a possible D gene (6 bases). Germline values: CDR1 SGHRS, CDR2 YFSETQ. Trimming took off 10 bases at V and 11 bases at J, with 9 bases between the two ends. The CDR3 covers 8 residues. DNA for the CDR3: TGCGCCCCAGGGGATGCTTTCTTT. It is translated as CAPGDAFF.

This clone has more than one count but fewer than ten. The chain employs TRBV11-3 and TRBJ1-2, with D possibly matching TRBD1 (6 bases). Between the trimmed V and J ends, which lost 1 base and 6 bases, there was a span of 9 bases. The CDR3 is 13 amino acids. Germline V gene sequence: CDR1 SGHNT, CDR2 YENEEA. This CDR3 is CASSLGTGNGYTF. The CDR3 nucleotides are TGTGCCAGCAGCTTAGGAACAGGGAATGGCTACACCTTC.

CDR3 residues: CASSPQNRGPYEQYF. The CDR3 bases are TGCGCCAGCAGCCCCCAAAACAGGGGACCCTACGAGCAGTACTTC. The genes are TRBV5-1 and TRBJ2-7, with 7 bases matching TRBD1. The CDR3 has 15 residues. Germline values: CDR1 SGHRS, CDR2 YFSETQ. The ends lost 4 bases at V and 2 bases at J; junction bases unmatched: 9.

V usage is TRBV18 and J usage is TRBJ1-4; possible D gene TRBD1, 5 bases. Germline CDR1 reads KGHSH; CDR2 reads LQKENI. The V and J ends lost 4 bases and 4 bases respectively, with 13 bases between them. The CDR3 has 15 residues. The CDR3 sequence: CASSHRQKNNEKLFF. In nucleotides, the CDR3 is TGTGCCAGCTCACATAGACAGAAAAATAATGAAAAACTGTTTTTT.

V and J are TRBV4-1 and TRBJ1-5, with TRBD1 matching over 9 bases. Germline V lookup: CDR1 MGHRA, CDR2 YSYEKL. The CDR3 covers 15 residues. V gave up 4 bases and J gave up 6 bases; unmatched junction bases: 7. Here the CDR3 DNA reads TGCGCCAGCAGCCCCGGACAGGGGACCGCTCAGCCCCAGCATTTT. As protein: CASSPGQGTAQPQHF.

This chain connects TRBV5-1 to TRBJ2-5; D gene ambiguous. Deletions cut 0 bases from V and 3 bases from J, with 9 bases between. Germline assignment: CDR1 SGHRS and CDR2 YFSETQ. The CDR3 extends over 14 amino acids. The CDR3 reads CASSLGFLKETQYF. CDR3 DNA: TGCGCCAGCAGCTTGGGTTTTTTGAAAGAGACCCAGTACTTC.

This clone was counted a single time. The chain recombines TRBV18 with TRBJ2-7, with TRBD2 matching 10 bases. With 5 bases clipped from V and 3 bases from J, the junction kept 7 bases outside the gene matches. The CDR3 is 15 residues long. Germline V gene lookup returns CDR1 KGHSH and CDR2 LQKENI. CDR3 residues: CASSAYSGGIYEQYF. CDR3 nucleotide sequence: TGTGCCAGCTCAGCCTATAGCGGGGGGATCTACGAGCAGTACTTC.

The V call is TRBV10-3, the J call TRBJ2-2; unclear D gene. V lost 6 bases and J 2 bases, leaving 10 bases between the germline ends. The CDR3 spans 14 residues. CDR1 and CDR2 from the germline V gene are ENHRY and SYGVKD. DNA of the CDR3: TGTGCCATCAGCCCGGAAACCAACACCGGGGAGCTGTTTTTT. Translated: CAISPETNTGELFF.

The sample holds a few counts of this clone. The chain carries TRBV29-1 and TRBJ2-3; 8 nucleotides align to TRBD1. CDR3 length: 12 amino acids. V trimming: 6 bases; J trimming: 4 bases; junction bases outside the gene matches: 3. The germline gives CDR1 SQVTM, CDR2 ANQGSEA. The CDR3 DNA reads TGCAGCGTCAGGACAGGGTCAGATACGCAGTATTTT. Protein: CSVRTGSDTQYF.

The rearrangement uses TRBV5-1 and TRBJ1-1; no clear D. Per the germline V gene, CDR1 is SGHRS and CDR2 is YFSETQ. V lost 5 bases to trimming and J lost 6 bases, with 14 bases between them. CDR3 length: 13 residues. The CDR3 DNA is TGCGCCAGCAGTTACCAGTCGACATCTGAAGCTTTCTTT. This codes for CASSYQSTSEAFF.

The CDR3 here is CASSSLTSGNEQFF. CDR3 DNA sequence: TGTGCCAGCAGCTCCTTGACTAGCGGAAATGAGCAGTTCTTC. The rearrangement joins TRBV7-2 to TRBJ2-1, with 9 bases that match TRBD2. CDR3 length equals 14 residues. V lost 4 bases, J lost 7 bases, and 5 bases stayed unmatched. Germline V gene lookup returns CDR1 SGHTA and CDR2 FQGNSA. Using reference TRBV7-2 and TRBJ2-1 for the parts outside the CDR3, the full variable domain is GAGVSQSPSNKVTEKGKDVELRCDPISGHTALYWYRQSLGQGLEFLIYFQGNSAPDKSGLPSDRFSAERTGGSVSTLTIQRTQQEDSAVYLCASSSLTSGNEQFFGPGTRLTVL.

This clone was seen a single time. This rearrangement joins TRBV5-1 to TRBJ2-5; TRBD1 agrees at 10 bases. Matching the DNA end better, TRBJ2-7 makes the J call doubtful. CDR1 SGHRS and CDR2 YFSETQ come from the germline V gene. This CDR3 comprises 13 residues. CDR3 in amino acids: CASSSGQGYEQYF. CDR3 sequence (DNA): TGCGCCAGCAGCTCGGGACAGGGGTACGAGCAGTACTTC.

The count of this clone is one. The gene calls are TRBV28 and TRBJ1-2; D is undetermined. This CDR3 has 13 amino acids. From germline, CDR1 is MDHEN and CDR2 SYDVKM. Trimming took 8 bases from V and 4 from J, leaving 14 bases between them. Written as DNA, the CDR3 is TGTGCCAGCTGTTCGGCAGTGCCCTATGGCTACACCTTC. Its protein is CASCSAVPYGYTF.

This chain links TRBV10-3 with TRBJ1-2, with 9 bases fitting TRBD1. The length of the CDR3 is 15 residues. Unmatched junction bases numbered 4, after V lost 3 bases and J lost 2 bases. Germline CDR1 reads ENHRY; CDR2 reads SYGVKD. The CDR3 is CAISEGDRANYGYTF. Written as DNA, the CDR3 is TGTGCCATCAGTGAAGGGGACAGGGCAAACTATGGCTACACCTTC.

The chain links TRBV4-1 to TRBJ2-1; D might be TRBD1 (5 bases). The CDR3 is 17 amino acids. Per germline, CDR1 MGHRA and CDR2 YSYEKL. V was pared by 0 bases and J by 0 bases, with 12 bases between. CDR3 protein: CASSQEAGSSSYNEQFF. DNA for the CDR3: TGCGCCAGCAGCCAAGAGGCAGGGTCAAGCTCCTACAATGAGCAGTTCTTC.

The CDR3 bases are TGTGCCAGCAGTTTCCCAGGGGAAGAGACCCAGTACTTC. This gives the protein CASSFPGEETQYF. This chain connects TRBV28 to TRBJ2-5; D perhaps matches TRBD1 (6 bases). V was shortened by 3 bases and J by 3 bases, with 8 bases between the two germline ends. Per the germline V gene, CDR1 is MDHEN and CDR2 is SYDVKM. The CDR3 length is 13 residues.

The chain has TRBV9 and TRBJ2-3, with D maybe TRBD2 (5 bases). The germline gives CDR1 SGDLS, CDR2 YYNGEE. This CDR3 is 15 amino acids long. The V end was cut by 0 bases, the J end by 6 bases, with 14 bases between. CDR3 coding DNA: TGTGCCAGCAGCGTAGCCCCGGGGTGGACGGATACGCAGTATTTT. The encoded protein is CASSVAPGWTDTQYF.

The genes are TRBV11-2 and TRBJ1-4; D gene unclear. The CDR3 is made up of 14 amino acids. The V gene's germline CDR1 is SGHAT and CDR2 FQNNGV. Trimming removed 3 bases at V and 5 bases at J, with 10 bases between. The CDR3 sequence: CASSFGTGNEKLFF. CDR3 in DNA: TGTGCCAGCAGCTTCGGAACGGGAAATGAAAAACTGTTTTTT.

The chain is built from TRBV11-2 and TRBJ1-1, with D tentatively TRBD1 (5 bases). Germline values: CDR1 SGHAT, CDR2 FQNNGV. V lost 3 bases and J lost 1, with 12 bases in between. There are 15 residues in the CDR3. This CDR3 reads CASSFRGTKNTEAFF. Here the CDR3 DNA reads TGTGCCAGCAGCTTCCGAGGGACCAAGAACACTGAAGCTTTCTTT.

The chain carries TRBV7-9 and TRBJ2-7; D remains unclear. Germline loops: CDR1 SEHNR, CDR2 FQNEAQ (reference sequence). This CDR3 spans 14 amino acids. The V gene lost 1 base and the J gene lost 4 bases, with 11 bases spanning the gap. CDR3 in DNA: TGTGCCAGCAGCTTAGTAACAATGACTTACGAGCAGTACTTC. This translates into CASSLVTMTYEQYF.

The chain carries TRBV6-6 and TRBJ2-3; 13 nucleotides align to TRBD2. Germline V gene sequence: CDR1 MNHNY, CDR2 SVGAGI (reference sequence). Trimming cost V 6 bases and J 2 bases; bases outside gene matches: 5. CDR3 length: 16 residues. Here the CDR3 DNA reads TGTGCCAGCAGCCTCGGGACTAGCGGGAACACAGATACGCAGTATTTT. As protein: CASSLGTSGNTDTQYF.

This chain joins TRBV10-3 and TRBJ2-7, with 13 bases aligning to TRBD2. This CDR3 region has 15 residues. J gave up 4 bases and V 3 bases, and 3 bases lay outside the gene matches. Germline V lookup: CDR1 ENHRY, CDR2 SYGVKD. CDR3 bases: TGTGCCATCAGTGAACCGGGACTAGCGGGATACGAGCAGTACTTC. Translating gives CAISEPGLAGYEQYF.

The chain has TRBV7-8 and TRBJ2-6; the D gene is possibly TRBD2 (5 bases). The CDR3 totals 16 residues. The V end was cut by 5 bases, the J end by 4 bases, with 15 bases between. CDR1 SGHVS and CDR2 FQNEAQ come from the germline V gene. The CDR3 protein is CASSPREQSGANVLTF. The CDR3 DNA follows: TGTGCCAGCAGCCCACGGGAACAGTCGGGGGCCAACGTCCTGACTTTC.

CDR3 DNA: TGTGCCGGCCGGGGAGCAACTAGCACAGATACGCAGTATTTT. Translation gives CAGRGATSTDTQYF. The rearrangement uses TRBV6-1 and TRBJ2-3, with a tentative D call TRBD2 (5 bases). Germline CDR1 is MNHNS and CDR2 is SASEGT. The ends were cut back, 11 bases at V and 0 bases at J, with 15 bases in the middle. CDR3 length: 14 residues.

This clone was seen only once. V usage is TRBV5-1 and J usage is TRBJ2-7; 10 bases match TRBD2. The germline CDR1 and CDR2 sequences are SGHRS and YFSETQ. The CDR3 sequence is 16 residues long. Germline trimming cut 1 base from V and 0 bases from J; bases unmatched to any gene: 4. CDR3 loop: CASSLSLAGASYEQYF. The CDR3 region has the DNA TGCGCCAGCAGCTTGAGTCTAGCGGGAGCCTCCTACGAGCAGTACTTC.